This TCR beta chain came from a study of blood T cell repertoires in COVID-19. Turning to the study itself: COVID-19 samples collected from the United States, Italy and Spain covered acute and convalescent phases. In each case, the material was cDNA or gDNA derived from T cells, B-cell-depleted T cells, or PBMCs.

Original analysis: Estimates of nucleated cell counts were drawn from the amplification of reference gene primers. Only in-frame clones appear in the TCRdb table, and some are missing; sequencing was by immunoSEQ multiplex PCR. D and trimming come from the DNA, and the V and J calls and clone size come from that table. The table records around 19,000 clones, roughly 90% of them present only once. This CDR3 contains 16 residues. Trimming cost V 5 bases and J 5 bases; bases outside gene matches: 6. From germline, CDR1 is PRHDT and CDR2 FYEKMQ (reference sequence). The chain joins TRBV13 to TRBJ2-5, with 15 nucleotides matching TRBD2. Source material: peripheral blood. This sequence originates from a human donor in a cohort sampled during active COVID-19. The CDR3 DNA reads as TGTGCCAGCAGCACCCGGACTAGCGGGAGGGAGGAGACCCAGTACTTC. It codes for CASSTRTSGREETQYF.